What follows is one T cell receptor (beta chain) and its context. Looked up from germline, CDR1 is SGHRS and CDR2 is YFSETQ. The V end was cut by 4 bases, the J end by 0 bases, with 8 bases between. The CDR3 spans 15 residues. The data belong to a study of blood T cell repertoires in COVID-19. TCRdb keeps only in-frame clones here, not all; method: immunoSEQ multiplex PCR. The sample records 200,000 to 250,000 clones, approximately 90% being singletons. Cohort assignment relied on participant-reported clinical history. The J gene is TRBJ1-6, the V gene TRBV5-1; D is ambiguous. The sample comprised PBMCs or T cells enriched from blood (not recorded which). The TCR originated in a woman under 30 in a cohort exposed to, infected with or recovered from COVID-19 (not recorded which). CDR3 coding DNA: TGCGCCAGCAGCCTGTCGAGCTCCTATAATTCACCCCTCCACTTT. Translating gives CASSLSSSYNSPLHF.